The 21 T cell receptor beta chains below were found in one sample sequenced in a study of graft-versus-host responses after intestinal transplantation. Sequenced by immunoSEQ multiplex PCR; TCRdb stores in-frame clones only, minus some. The data contain roughly 70,000 clones, roughly 92% of them singletons. Here the sequenced sample was bone marrow, taken nearly 750 days after intestinal transplantation. Every receptor here comes from a human patient who received an intestinal transplant, so some T cells may come from the graft donor.

The chain recombines TRBV7-6 with TRBJ2-5, with 10 bases identical to TRBD2. The CDR3 is 16 residues long. Germline CDR1 and CDR2: SGHVS and FNYEAQ. The ends lost 3 bases at V and 2 bases at J; junction bases unmatched: 6. The CDR3 DNA sequence: TGTGCCAGCAGCTTCCGGACTAGCGGTTTACAAGAGACCCAGTACTTC. It specifies CASSFRTSGLQETQYF.

The chain combines TRBV7-7 with TRBJ2-1, with 14 bases identical to TRBD2. The CDR3 has 16 residues. Germline values: CDR1 SSHAT, CDR2 FNYEAQ (reference sequence). The J segment lost 7 bases and the V segment lost 1 base, leaving 3 bases of the junction unmatched. CDR3 amino acids: CASSLGGLAGVNEQFF. For the CDR3, the DNA is TGTGCCAGCAGCTTAGGGGGACTAGCGGGAGTTAATGAGCAGTTCTTC. The entire variable domain, with the rest obtained from reference TRBV7-7 and TRBJ2-1, is as follows: GAGVSQSPRYKVTKRGQDVTLRCDPISSHATLYWYQQALGQGPEFLTYFNYEAQPDKSGLPSDRFSAERPEGSISTLTIQRTEQRDSAMYRCASSLGGLAGVNEQFFGPGTRLTVL.

The gene calls are TRBV19 and TRBJ2-1, with 9 bases fitting TRBD2. The CDR3 sequence is 15 residues long. CDR1 LNHDA and CDR2 SQIVND come from the germline V gene (reference sequence). Unmatched junction bases numbered 3, after V lost 3 bases and J lost 3 bases. The CDR3 protein is CASSILAGNYNEQFF. CDR3 DNA sequence: TGTGCCAGTAGTATTCTAGCGGGAAACTACAATGAGCAGTTCTTC.

V usage is TRBV29-1 and J usage is TRBJ1-1, with 12 bases that match TRBD1. The CDR3 runs to 16 residues. Germline V CDR1 and CDR2: SQVTM, ANQGSEA. Germline trimming cut 8 bases from V and 1 base from J; bases unmatched to any gene: 11. The CDR3 region has the DNA TGCAGCTCTACCGCCGGGGACAGGGGGCCGAACACTGAAGCTTTCTTT. This sequence encodes CSSTAGDRGPNTEAFF.

The chain uses TRBV18 and TRBJ2-5, with a possible D match to TRBD2 (5 bases). Trimming removed 2 bases at V and 0 bases at J, with 7 bases between. Per the germline V gene, CDR1 is KGHSH and CDR2 is LQKENI. The CDR3 runs 14 residues. CDR3 amino acids: CASSPSLDQETQYF. The CDR3 DNA sequence: TGTGCCAGCTCACCATCACTAGACCAAGAGACCCAGTACTTC.

The chain recombines TRBV11-2 with TRBJ1-2; a possible D gene is TRBD1 (6 bases). V gave up 0 bases and J gave up 4 bases, with 12 bases separating them. The CDR3 consists of 15 residues. Germline V gene lookup returns CDR1 SGHAT and CDR2 FQNNGV. CDR3 region: CASSLESRGGYGYTF. CDR3 DNA: TGTGCCAGCAGCTTAGAATCGAGAGGGGGCTATGGCTACACCTTC.

This chain links TRBV7-2 with TRBJ2-7; TRBD1 matches at 7 bases. Trimming removed 1 base from V and 0 bases from J; junction bases left unmatched: 3. Germline V lookup: CDR1 SGHTA, CDR2 FQGNSA. This CDR3 has 15 amino acids. CDR3 loop: CASSLDRGDSYEQYF. In DNA form, the CDR3 reads TGTGCCAGCAGCTTAGACAGGGGTGACTCCTACGAGCAGTACTTC.

CDR3 sequence reads: CASSFGLLGNTIYF. The CDR3 coding sequence is TGTGCCAGCAGCTTTGGACTGCTTGGAAACACCATATATTTT. The chain employs TRBV7-9 and TRBJ1-3, with no clear D. This CDR3 spans 14 amino acids. The germline CDR1 and CDR2 sequences are SEHNR and FQNEAQ (reference sequence). Trimming removed 3 bases from V and 3 bases from J, with 9 bases in between.

The V and J genes are TRBV5-1 and TRBJ1-4; the match to TRBD1 covers 8 bases. J gave up 3 bases and V 4 bases, and 2 bases lay outside the gene matches. Germline V gene lookup returns CDR1 SGHRS and CDR2 YFSETQ. The CDR3 totals 14 residues. The CDR3 bases are TGCGCCAGCAGCAAGGACAGGGCTAATGAAAAACTGTTTTTT. Protein product: CASSKDRANEKLFF.

This sequence joins TRBV10-1 and TRBJ1-1; D is possibly TRBD1 (5 bases). The V end was cut by 8 bases, the J end by 4 bases, with 14 bases between. The CDR3 has 13 residues. CDR1 WNHNN and CDR2 SYGVQD come from the germline V gene (reference sequence). CDR3 nucleotides: TGCGCCAGCCGCGAGGGCCAGGGCACTGAAGCTTTCTTT. It codes for CASREGQGTEAFF.

This clone is a singleton in its sample. CDR3 loop: CASSQDPGEVTEAFF. In nucleotides, the CDR3 is TGCGCCAGCAGCCAAGACCCAGGGGAGGTCACTGAAGCTTTCTTT. J is TRBJ1-1 and V is TRBV4-1; D may be TRBD1 (6 bases). From germline, CDR1 is MGHRA and CDR2 YSYEKL. The V and J ends lost 0 bases and 4 bases respectively, with 12 bases between them. This CDR3 is built from 15 residues.

V gene TRBV6-6 combines with J gene TRBJ2-6; D not certain. Germline CDR1 MNHNY, CDR2 SVGAGI (reference sequence). The length of the CDR3 is 13 residues. The V end was cut by 0 bases, the J end by 3 bases, with 0 bases between. The CDR3 bases are TGTGCCAGCAGTTACTCTGGGGCCAACGTCCTGACTTTC. Protein sequence: CASSYSGANVLTF.

The rearrangement joins TRBV12-5 to TRBJ2-7; 7 bases agree with TRBD1. Trimming cost V 4 bases and J 2 bases; bases outside gene matches: 2. The CDR3 spans 13 residues. Germline assignment: CDR1 LGHNT and CDR2 FRNRAP. The CDR3 region has the DNA TGTGCTAGTGGTTCCGGGACAGCCTACGAGCAGTACTTC. It is translated as CASGSGTAYEQYF.

J is TRBJ1-1 and V is TRBV2; D might be TRBD1 (5 bases). V was cut by 8 bases and J by 4 bases, with 14 bases left in between. There are 13 residues in the CDR3. Germline-derived CDR1 and CDR2 are SNHLY and FYNNEI. In DNA form, the CDR3 reads TGTGCCAGCCAGGGAAGTCAGGGCACTGAAGCTTTCTTT. It encodes CASQGSQGTEAFF.

This sequence joins TRBV5-1 and TRBJ2-3, with D possibly matching TRBD2 (7 bases). Germline V gives CDR1 SGHRS, CDR2 YFSETQ. V lost 5 bases, J lost 3 bases, and 19 bases lay in between. The CDR3 has 16 amino acids. CDR3 DNA: TGCGCCAGCAGGCCCAGGGGCGGGGGTCCGACAGATACGCAGTATTTT. Its translation: CASRPRGGGPTDTQYF. The full variable domain, rest sourced from reference TRBV5-1 and TRBJ2-3, is KAGVTQTPRYLIKTRGQQVTLSCSPISGHRSVSWYQQTPGQGLQFLFEYFSETQRNKGNFPGRFSGRQFSNSRSEMNVSTLELGDSALYLCASRPRGGGPTDTQYFGPGTRLTVL.

CDR3 sequence: CASSPGTGVIFGQETQYF. The CDR3 DNA follows: TGTGCCAGCAGCCCCGGGACTGGAGTTATATTTGGGCAAGAGACCCAGTACTTC. The chain combines TRBV7-3 with TRBJ2-5; D possibly corresponds to TRBD2 (6 bases). Germline loops: CDR1 SGHTA, CDR2 FQGTGA. V lost 5 bases and J 2 bases, leaving 24 bases between the germline ends. This CDR3 contains 18 residues.

The chain is built from TRBV2 and TRBJ2-6; tentatively, D is TRBD1 or TRBD2 (6 bases each). The germline V gene has CDR1 SNHLY and CDR2 FYNNEI. The ends were cut back, 4 bases at V and 0 bases at J, with 25 bases in the middle. The CDR3 sequence is 21 residues long. The CDR3 sequence: CASSARGARELLNSGANVLTF. The CDR3 DNA reads TGTGCCAGCAGTGCGAGGGGGGCACGGGAGCTACTTAACTCTGGGGCCAACGTCCTGACTTTC. Full variable domain (rest looked up from reference TRBV2 and TRBJ2-6): EPEVTQTPSHQVTQMGQEVILRCVPISNHLYFYWYRQILGQKVEFLVSFYNNEISEKSEIFDDQFSVERPDGSNFTLKIRSTKLEDSAMYFCASSARGARELLNSGANVLTFGAGSRLTVL.

The chain employs TRBV11-2 and TRBJ2-1, with 8 positions matching TRBD2. This CDR3 is 15 amino acids long. V dropped 3 bases and J dropped 4; count of bases not matched to a gene: 5. In germline, CDR1 is SGHAT, CDR2 FQNNGV. CDR3 nucleotides: TGTGCCAGCAGCTTTAGCGGGAACCCTTACAATGAGCAGTTCTTC. It encodes CASSFSGNPYNEQFF.

This clone was picked up one time. The genes are TRBV9 and TRBJ2-7, with D possibly being TRBD1 (6 bases). This CDR3 has 16 amino acids. Germline CDR1 reads SGDLS; CDR2 reads YYNGEE. Trimming cost V 0 bases and J 3 bases, with 16 bases left between them. Here the CDR3 DNA reads TGTGCCAGCAGCGTAGGTCTAGGGGGTGGGATCTACGAGCAGTACTTC. This codes for CASSVGLGGGIYEQYF.

The rearrangement links TRBV2 to TRBJ2-7; 7 nucleotides line up with TRBD1. CDR1 SNHLY and CDR2 FYNNEI come from the germline V gene. CDR3 length: 12 amino acids. J was trimmed by 4 bases and V by 7 bases; bases with no gene match: 4. CDR3 region: CASKRDSYEQYF. CDR3 in DNA: TGTGCCAGCAAGAGGGACAGTTACGAGCAGTACTTC. Drawing the rest from reference TRBV2 and TRBJ2-7, the complete variable domain is EPEVTQTPSHQVTQMGQEVILRCVPISNHLYFYWYRQILGQKVEFLVSFYNNEISEKSEIFDDQFSVERPDGSNFTLKIRSTKLEDSAMYFCASKRDSYEQYFGPGTRLTVT.

The chain combines TRBV4-1 with TRBJ1-1, with unresolved D. Trimming took 1 base from V and 0 from J, leaving 9 bases between them. Germline V CDR1 and CDR2: MGHRA, YSYEKL. The CDR3 covers 15 residues. The CDR3 coding sequence is TGCGCCAGCAGCCAAGTGGGCCGTCTGAACACTGAAGCTTTCTTT. Protein: CASSQVGRLNTEAFF.